This T cell receptor beta chain was sequenced for a study of blood T cells in healthy people across ages (dated by TCRdb to about 2015). About the investigation overall: In model experiments, roughly one uniquely barcoded TCR beta cDNA molecule per two T cells was captured by template switching. Donors were grouped into four age groups: young (average approximately 15 years), middle-aged (about 40), aged (around 62) and long-lived (82). For two donors (one aged 18 to 30 and one aged 80 or older), the study analyzed two additional independent replicas of 1 million unique cDNA reads from the same blood draw. The study measured age-related changes in TCR beta repertoire diversity using deep sequencing normalized with unique cDNA molecular identifiers. Paper-wide results and their limitations: Compared with the aged group, the long-lived group had more naive CD4+ T cells, fewer expanded clones and increased TCR diversity, a pattern suggesting age selection. As age increased, observed TCR beta diversity per million T cells dropped in a roughly linear way, and a significant reduction was already evident by age approximately 40. There was a strong correlation between observed TCR beta diversity and the percentage of naive T cells measured by flow cytometry. Because profiling used bulk unsorted PBMCs, naive and antigen-experienced compartments could not be compared conclusively. Donor CMV infection status was unknown, potentially confounding age-related changes in expanded clonotypes. Estimates of total diversity based on one million sequenced T cells were regarded as lower bounds and as underestimates.

Library prep was done by 5' RACE. TCRdb names Illumina HiSeq 2500 as the instrument used. A second roughly 7 to 12 cycle PCR used a sample-barcoded 5' primer and a J-beta primer mix. Each TCR beta cDNA molecule received a unique molecular identifier from a template-switch 5' adaptor carrying 12 random nucleotides. Each sample yielded at least 3 million CDR3-containing paired-end reads. First-strand cDNA was synthesized from all RNA with the Mint cDNA synthesis kit, primed by a TRBC-specific oligonucleotide. Following uracil-DNA glycosylase treatment, a first 18-cycle PCR with universal primers M1SS and BC2_uni_R was performed on all cDNA. Processing in the source paper ran as follows. Normalization of each sample was performed by random selection of 1 million high-quality reads, each carrying a distinct molecular identifier. Reads sharing molecular identifiers were discarded rather than binned into consensus sequences. CDR3 identification, clonotype clustering and error correction used MiTCR with a Q25 quality threshold and the strictest error-elimination algorithm. A nonparametric unseen species model using Euler transformation provided a lower-bound estimate of total TCR beta diversity. TCRdb passed the public sequencing reads through fastp at Q25 and MiXCR, retaining productive beta sequences. Every distinct CDR3 protein forms one entry, paired with its most common genes and DNA. These V and J calls originate from TCRdb's pipeline instead of the authors' own analysis. Present in this sample are 600,000 to 1,000,000 distinct CDR3 sequences, roughly 25% of which were seen just once. The ten largest clones take up around 3.6% of the sample.

The CDR3, cysteine through phenylalanine, is 14 amino acids long. Just CDR3 DNA is preserved here, 42 bases in frame from base 1. V loses 6 bases, J loses 7 bases, and the germline ends lie 13 bases apart. In regard to this clonotype: Its antigen is currently not known. No clone much larger than this one lies a single base away; base qualities are absent.

Donors were 39 systemically healthy Caucasian individuals from Russia aged 6 to 90 years. Approximately 10 milliliters of peripheral blood were collected from each donor into EDTA-treated Vacutainer tubes. Ficoll-Paque density-gradient centrifugation was used to isolate PBMCs, with at least 6.5 million per sample. Trizol reagent was used to extract total RNA from the PBMCs, yielding at least 6 micrograms per sample. The percentages of naive CD45RAhigh/CD27high T cells were determined by flow cytometry on a PBMC aliquot from every donor. The same sample was also studied in work on T cells of mothers and their children. The second study, in turn, reports: The donors were nine systemically healthy Caucasian individuals, made up of three mothers and their six children. cDNA synthesis consumed the entire amount of extracted RNA, loaded at approximately 1.5 ug RNA in each 15 ul reaction. Sample barcodes and 2-4 random nucleotides were added via the M1S primer in the second PCR. Over 9.5 million TCR beta CDR3 reads were obtained for each mother, and approximately 2.9 million reads were obtained for each child. Thymic selection shapes the output of TCR recombination in a similar way in related and unrelated pairs, and inherited differences have a minor effect. Related mother-child pairs always showed normalized repertoire overlap that was slightly higher than in unrelated mother-child pairs, though the difference was never significant. Persistent microchimeric T cell clones were not detected, at a sensitivity of around 95 clones per million clonotypes. In the study, deep NGS was used to compare the TCR beta repertoires of mothers and children, and features distinguishing related mother-child pairs from unrelated individuals were sought. The mean age was 40 +/- 4 years for the mothers and about 10 +/- 4 years for the children. Libraries were sequenced on Illumina HiSeq 2000 with 100+100 nt paired-end reads after adapter ligation with NEBNext reagents. To prevent cross-contamination, the mother and child libraries were prepared a month apart and were sequenced in separate runs. For each donor, between about 450,000 and 2,300,000 distinct TCR beta clonotypes were identified. Naive TCR beta clonotypes were estimated from low-frequency clonotypes matched to each donor's FACS-determined naive share, without sorting.

The chain couples TRBV12-3 or TRBV12-4 to TRBJ1-6, and the D gene may be TRBD1, 5 bases matching. Specimen: blood. The origin of this receptor is a boy under 18 in good health. The CDR3 region: CASRGAGFNSPLHF. The DNA is TGTGCCAGCAGAGGGGCAGGGTTCAATTCACCCCTCCACTTT.